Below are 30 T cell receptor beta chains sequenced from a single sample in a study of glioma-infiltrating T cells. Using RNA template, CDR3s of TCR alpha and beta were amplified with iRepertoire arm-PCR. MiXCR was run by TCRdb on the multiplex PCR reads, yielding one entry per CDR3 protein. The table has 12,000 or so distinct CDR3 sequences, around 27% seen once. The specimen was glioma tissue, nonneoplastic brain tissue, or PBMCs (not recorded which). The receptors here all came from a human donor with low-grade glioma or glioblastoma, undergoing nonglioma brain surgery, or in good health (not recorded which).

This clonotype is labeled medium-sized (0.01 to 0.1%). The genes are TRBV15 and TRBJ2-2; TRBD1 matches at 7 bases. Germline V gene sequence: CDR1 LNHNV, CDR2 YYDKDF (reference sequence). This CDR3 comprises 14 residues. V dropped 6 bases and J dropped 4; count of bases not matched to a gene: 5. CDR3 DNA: TGTGCCACCAGATGGACAGGAGGCACCGGGGAGCTGTTTTTT. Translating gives CATRWTGGTGELFF.

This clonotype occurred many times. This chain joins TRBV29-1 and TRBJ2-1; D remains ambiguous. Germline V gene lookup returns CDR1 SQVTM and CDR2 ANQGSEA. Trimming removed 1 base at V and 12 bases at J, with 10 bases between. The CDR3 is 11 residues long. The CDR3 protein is CSVEVELLQFF. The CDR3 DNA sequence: TGCAGCGTTGAAGTTGAGCTGCTGCAGTTCTTC.

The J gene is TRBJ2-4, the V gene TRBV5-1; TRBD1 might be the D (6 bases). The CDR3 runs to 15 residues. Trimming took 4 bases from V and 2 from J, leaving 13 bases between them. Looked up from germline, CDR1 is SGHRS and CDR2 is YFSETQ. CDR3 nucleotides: TGCGCCAGCAGCCCCGGACAGAATACCAAAAACATTCAGTACTTC. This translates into CASSPGQNTKNIQYF.

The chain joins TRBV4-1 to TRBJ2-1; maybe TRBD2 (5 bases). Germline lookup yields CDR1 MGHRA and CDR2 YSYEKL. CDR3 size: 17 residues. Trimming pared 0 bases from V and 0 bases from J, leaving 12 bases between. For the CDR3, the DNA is TGCGCCAGCAGCCAAGATCAGTGGAGGAGCTCCTACAATGAGCAGTTCTTC. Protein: CASSQDQWRSSYNEQFF.

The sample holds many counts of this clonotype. This CDR3 reads CSARTVTGELFF. CDR3 DNA sequence: TGCAGTGCTAGGACAGTCACCGGGGAGCTGTTTTTT. V gene TRBV20-1 combines with J gene TRBJ2-2; tentatively, D is TRBD1 (5 bases). The CDR3 sequence is 12 residues long. CDR1 and CDR2 from the germline V gene are DFQATT and SNEGSKA (reference sequence). V lost 3 bases and J 4 bases, leaving 6 bases between the germline ends.

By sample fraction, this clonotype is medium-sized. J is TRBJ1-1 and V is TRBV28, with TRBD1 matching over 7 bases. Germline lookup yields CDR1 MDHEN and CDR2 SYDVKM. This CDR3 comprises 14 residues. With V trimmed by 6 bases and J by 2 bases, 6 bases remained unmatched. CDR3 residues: CASSRGQRNTEAFF. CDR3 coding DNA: TGTGCCAGCAGCCGGGGACAGCGTAACACTGAAGCTTTCTTT.

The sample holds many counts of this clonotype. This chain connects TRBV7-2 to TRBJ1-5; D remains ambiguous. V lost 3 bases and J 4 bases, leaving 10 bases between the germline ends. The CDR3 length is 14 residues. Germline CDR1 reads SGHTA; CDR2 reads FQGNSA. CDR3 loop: CASSFKGSNQPQHF. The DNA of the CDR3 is TGTGCCAGCAGCTTTAAAGGCTCAAATCAGCCCCAGCATTTT.

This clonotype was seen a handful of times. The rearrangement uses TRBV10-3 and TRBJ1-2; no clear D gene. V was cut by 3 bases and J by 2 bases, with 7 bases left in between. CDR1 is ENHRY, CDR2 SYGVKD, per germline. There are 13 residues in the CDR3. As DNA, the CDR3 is TGTGCCATCAGTGACGAAGGGAACTATGGCTACACCTTC. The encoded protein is CAISDEGNYGYTF.

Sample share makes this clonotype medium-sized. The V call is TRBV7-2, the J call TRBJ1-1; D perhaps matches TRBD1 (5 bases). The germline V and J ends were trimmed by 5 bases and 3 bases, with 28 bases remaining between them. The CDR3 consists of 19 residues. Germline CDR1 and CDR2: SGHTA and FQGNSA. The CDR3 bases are TGTGCCAGCAGCCCAGTTGTAATGGGACTGAATATGCTGGACACTGAAGCTTTCTTT. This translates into CASSPVVMGLNMLDTEAFF.

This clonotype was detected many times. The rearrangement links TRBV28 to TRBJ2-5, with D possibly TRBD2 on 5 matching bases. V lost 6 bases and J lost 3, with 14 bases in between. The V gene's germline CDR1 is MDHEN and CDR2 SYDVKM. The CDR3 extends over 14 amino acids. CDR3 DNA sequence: TGTGCCAGCAGCCCCAAGGACGGGAAAGAGACCCAGTACTTC. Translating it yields CASSPKDGKETQYF. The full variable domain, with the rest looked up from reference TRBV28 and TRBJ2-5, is DVKVTQSSRYLVKRTGEKVFLECVQDMDHENMFWYRQDPGLGLRLIYFSYDVKMKEKGDIPEGYSVSREKKERFSLILESASTNQTSMYLCASSPKDGKETQYFGPGTRLLVL.

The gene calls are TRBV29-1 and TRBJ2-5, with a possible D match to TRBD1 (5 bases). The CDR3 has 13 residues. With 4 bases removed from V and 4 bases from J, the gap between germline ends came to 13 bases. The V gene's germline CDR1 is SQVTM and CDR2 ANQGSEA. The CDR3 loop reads CSVAVGQAETQYF. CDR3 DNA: TGCAGCGTTGCTGTGGGGCAGGCAGAGACCCAGTACTTC.

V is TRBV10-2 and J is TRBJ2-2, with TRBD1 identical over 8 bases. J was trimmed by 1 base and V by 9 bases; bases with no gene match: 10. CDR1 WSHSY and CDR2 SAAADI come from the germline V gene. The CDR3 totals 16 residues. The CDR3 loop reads CASGQGNRRNTGELFF. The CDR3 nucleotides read TGCGCCAGTGGACAGGGCAATCGACGGAACACCGGGGAGCTGTTTTTT.

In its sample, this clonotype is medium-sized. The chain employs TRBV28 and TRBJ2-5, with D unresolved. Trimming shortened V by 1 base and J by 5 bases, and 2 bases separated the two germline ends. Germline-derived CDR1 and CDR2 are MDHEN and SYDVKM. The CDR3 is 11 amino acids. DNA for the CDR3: TGTGCCAGCAGTTTATATGAGACCCAGTACTTC. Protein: CASSLYETQYF.

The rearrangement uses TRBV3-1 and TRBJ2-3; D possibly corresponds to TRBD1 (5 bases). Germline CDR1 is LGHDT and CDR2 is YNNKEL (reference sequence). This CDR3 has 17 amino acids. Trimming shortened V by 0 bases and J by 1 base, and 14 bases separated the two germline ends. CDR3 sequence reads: CASSQDRATRGTDTQYF. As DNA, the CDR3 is TGTGCCAGCAGCCAAGATCGGGCTACCAGGGGCACAGATACGCAGTATTTT.

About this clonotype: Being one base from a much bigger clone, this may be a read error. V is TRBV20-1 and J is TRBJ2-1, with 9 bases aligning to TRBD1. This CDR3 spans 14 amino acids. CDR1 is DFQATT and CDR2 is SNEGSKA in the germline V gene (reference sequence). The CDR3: CSAIDRGTHNEQSF. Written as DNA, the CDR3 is TGCAGTGCTATTGACAGGGGGACCCACAATGAGCAGTCCTTC.

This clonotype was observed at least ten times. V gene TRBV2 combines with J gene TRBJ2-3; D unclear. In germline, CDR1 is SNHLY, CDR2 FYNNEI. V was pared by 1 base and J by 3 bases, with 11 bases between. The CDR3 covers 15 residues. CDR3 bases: TGTGCCAGCAGTGAAGTAAGGCTGGGTACAGATACGCAGTATTTT. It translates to CASSEVRLGTDTQYF.

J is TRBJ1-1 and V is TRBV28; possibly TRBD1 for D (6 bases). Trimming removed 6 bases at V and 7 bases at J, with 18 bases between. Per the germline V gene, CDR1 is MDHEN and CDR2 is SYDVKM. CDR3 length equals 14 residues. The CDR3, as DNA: TGTGCCAGCAGAGCGGCCGGAGGGGGTAGTGAAGCTTTCTTT. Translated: CASRAAGGGSEAFF.

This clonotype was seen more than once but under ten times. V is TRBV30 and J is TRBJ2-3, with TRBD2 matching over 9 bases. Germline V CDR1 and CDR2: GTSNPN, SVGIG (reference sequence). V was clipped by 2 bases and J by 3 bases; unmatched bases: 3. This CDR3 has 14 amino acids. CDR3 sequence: CAWSYAGGTDTQYF. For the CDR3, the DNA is TGTGCCTGGAGTTATGCGGGAGGGACAGATACGCAGTATTTT.

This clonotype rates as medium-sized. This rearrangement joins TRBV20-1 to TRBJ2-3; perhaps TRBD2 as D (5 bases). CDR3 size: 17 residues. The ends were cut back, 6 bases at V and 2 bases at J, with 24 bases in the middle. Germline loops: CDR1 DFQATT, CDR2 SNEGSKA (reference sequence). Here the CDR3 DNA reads TGCAGTGCCTCCCATCAAAGAGGGCTCCTCGACACAGATACGCAGTATTTT. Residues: CSASHQRGLLDTDTQYF.

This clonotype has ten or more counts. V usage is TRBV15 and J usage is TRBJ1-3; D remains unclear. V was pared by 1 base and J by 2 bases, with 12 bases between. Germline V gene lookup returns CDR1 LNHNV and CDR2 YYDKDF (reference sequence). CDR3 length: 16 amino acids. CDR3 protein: CATSRGKRSPGNTIYF. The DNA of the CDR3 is TGTGCCACCAGCAGAGGAAAACGGAGTCCTGGAAACACCATATATTTT.

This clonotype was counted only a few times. CDR3 in amino acids: CASSIGTGGETQYF. Here the CDR3 DNA reads TGTGCCAGTAGTATCGGGACAGGGGGAGAGACCCAGTACTTC. The chain joins TRBV19 to TRBJ2-5, with TRBD1 matching 11 bases. V lost 3 bases to trimming and J lost 4 bases; unmatched junction nucleotides: 1. In germline, CDR1 is LNHDA, CDR2 SQIVND (reference sequence). The CDR3 is 14 residues long.

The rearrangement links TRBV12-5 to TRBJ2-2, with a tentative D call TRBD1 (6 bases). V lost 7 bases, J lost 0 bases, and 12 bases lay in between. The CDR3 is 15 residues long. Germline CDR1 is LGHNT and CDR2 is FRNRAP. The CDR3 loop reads CASVHGQPNTGELFF. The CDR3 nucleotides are TGTGCTAGTGTTCACGGACAGCCGAACACCGGGGAGCTGTTTTTT.

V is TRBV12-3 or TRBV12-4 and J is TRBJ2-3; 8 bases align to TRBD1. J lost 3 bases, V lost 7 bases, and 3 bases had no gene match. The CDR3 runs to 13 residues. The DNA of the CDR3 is TGTGCCAGCACTTACAGGGGGACAGATACGCAGTATTTT. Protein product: CASTYRGTDTQYF.

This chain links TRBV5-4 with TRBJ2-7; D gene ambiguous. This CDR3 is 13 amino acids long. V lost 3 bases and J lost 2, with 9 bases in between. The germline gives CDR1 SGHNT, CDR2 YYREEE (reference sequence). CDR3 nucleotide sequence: TGTGCCAGCAGCTCGGGCCCCCCCTACGAGCAGTACTTC. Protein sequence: CASSSGPPYEQYF. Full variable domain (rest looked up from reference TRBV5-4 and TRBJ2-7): ETGVTQSPTHLIKTRGQQVTLRCSSQSGHNTVSWYQQALGQGPQFIFQYYREEENGRGNFPPRFSGLQFPNYSSELNVNALELDDSALYLCASSSGPPYEQYFGPGTRLTVT.

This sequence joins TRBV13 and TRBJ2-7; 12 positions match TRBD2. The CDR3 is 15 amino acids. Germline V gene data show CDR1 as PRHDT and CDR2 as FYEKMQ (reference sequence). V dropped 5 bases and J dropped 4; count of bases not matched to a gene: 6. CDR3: CASSVTGTSGYEQYF. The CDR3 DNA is TGTGCCAGCAGCGTCACCGGGACTAGCGGGTACGAGCAGTACTTC.

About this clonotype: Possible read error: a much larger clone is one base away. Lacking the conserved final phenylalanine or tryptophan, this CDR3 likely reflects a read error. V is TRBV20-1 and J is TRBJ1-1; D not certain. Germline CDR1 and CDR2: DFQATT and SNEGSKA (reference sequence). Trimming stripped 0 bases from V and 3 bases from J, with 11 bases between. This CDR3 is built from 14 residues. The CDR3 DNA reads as TGCAGTGCTAGAGATGGCCGCGGGGACACTGAAGCTTTCTCT. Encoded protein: CSARDGRGDTEAFS.

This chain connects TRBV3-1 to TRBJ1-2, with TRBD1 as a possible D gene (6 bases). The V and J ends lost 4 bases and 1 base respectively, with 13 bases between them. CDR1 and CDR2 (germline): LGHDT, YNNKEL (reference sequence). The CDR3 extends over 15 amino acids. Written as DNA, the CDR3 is TGTGCCAGCAGCCCCCATGGACAGATTAACTATGGCTACACCTTC. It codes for CASSPHGQINYGYTF.

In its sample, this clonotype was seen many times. CDR3 sequence reads: CATSRQSASQPQHF. The CDR3 region has the DNA TGTGCCACCAGTCGGCAATCGGCGAGTCAGCCCCAGCATTTT. The chain is built from TRBV24-1 and TRBJ1-5, with D uncertain. Germline assignment: CDR1 KGHDR and CDR2 SFDVKD. CDR3 size: 14 residues. Trimming removed 6 bases at V and 6 bases at J, with 14 bases between.

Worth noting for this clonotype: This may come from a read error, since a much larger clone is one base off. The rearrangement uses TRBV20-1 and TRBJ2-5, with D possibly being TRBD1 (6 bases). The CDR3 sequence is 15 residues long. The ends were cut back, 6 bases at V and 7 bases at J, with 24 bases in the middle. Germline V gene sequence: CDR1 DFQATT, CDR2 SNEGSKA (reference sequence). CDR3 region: CSANARGGSGGTQYF. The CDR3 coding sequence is TGCAGTGCAAACGCCCGAGGGGGATCCGGAGGGACCCAGTACTTC.

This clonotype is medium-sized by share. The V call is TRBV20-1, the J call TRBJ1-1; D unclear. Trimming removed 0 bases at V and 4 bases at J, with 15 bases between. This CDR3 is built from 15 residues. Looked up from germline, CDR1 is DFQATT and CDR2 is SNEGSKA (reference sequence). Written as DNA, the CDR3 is TGCAGTGCTAGAGATAGTGCCCAATATACCACTGAAGCTTTCTTT. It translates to CSARDSAQYTTEAFF.